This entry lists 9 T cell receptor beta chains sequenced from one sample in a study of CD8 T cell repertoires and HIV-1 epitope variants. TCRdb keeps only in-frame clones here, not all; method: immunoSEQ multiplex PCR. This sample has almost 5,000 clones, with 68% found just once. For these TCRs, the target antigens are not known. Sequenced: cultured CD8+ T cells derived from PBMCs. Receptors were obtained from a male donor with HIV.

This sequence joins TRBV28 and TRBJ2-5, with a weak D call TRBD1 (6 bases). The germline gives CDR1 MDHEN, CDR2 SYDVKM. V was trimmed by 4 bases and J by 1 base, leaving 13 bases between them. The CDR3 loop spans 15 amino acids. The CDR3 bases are TGTGCCAGCAGTTCAGTGGACAGAACCCAAGAGACCCAGTACTTC. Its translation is CASSSVDRTQETQYF.

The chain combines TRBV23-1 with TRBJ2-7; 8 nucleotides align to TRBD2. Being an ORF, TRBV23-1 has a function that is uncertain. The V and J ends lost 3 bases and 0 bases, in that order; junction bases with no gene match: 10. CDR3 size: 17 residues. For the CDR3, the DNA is TGCGCCAGCAGTCACCCAACAACTAGCGGAGTCTCCTACGAGCAGTACTTC. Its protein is CASSHPTTSGVSYEQYF.

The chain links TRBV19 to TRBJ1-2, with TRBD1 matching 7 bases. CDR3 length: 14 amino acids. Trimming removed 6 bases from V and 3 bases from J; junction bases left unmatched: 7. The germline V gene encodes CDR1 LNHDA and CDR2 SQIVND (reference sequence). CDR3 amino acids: CASSLGQVDYGYTF. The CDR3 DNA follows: TGTGCCAGTAGCCTCGGACAGGTTGACTATGGCTACACCTTC.

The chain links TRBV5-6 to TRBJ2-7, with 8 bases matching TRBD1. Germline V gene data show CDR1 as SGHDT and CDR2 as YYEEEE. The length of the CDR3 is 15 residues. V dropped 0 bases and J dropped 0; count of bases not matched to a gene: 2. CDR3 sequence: CASSLGQGNSYEQYF. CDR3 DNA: TGTGCCAGCAGCTTGGGACAGGGGAACTCCTACGAGCAGTACTTC.

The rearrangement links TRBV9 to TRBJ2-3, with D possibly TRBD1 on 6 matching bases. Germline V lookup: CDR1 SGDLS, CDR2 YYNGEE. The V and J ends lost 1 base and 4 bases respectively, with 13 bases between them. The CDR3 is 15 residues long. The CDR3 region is CASSVTRGTADTQYF. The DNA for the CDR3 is TGTGCCAGCAGCGTAACCAGGGGAACAGCAGATACGCAGTATTTT. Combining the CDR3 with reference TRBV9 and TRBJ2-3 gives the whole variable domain DSGVTQTPKHLITATGQRVTLRCSPRSGDLSVYWYQQSLDQGLQFLIQYYNGEERAKGNILERFSAQQFPDLHSELNLSSLELGDSALYFCASSVTRGTADTQYFGPGTRLTVL.

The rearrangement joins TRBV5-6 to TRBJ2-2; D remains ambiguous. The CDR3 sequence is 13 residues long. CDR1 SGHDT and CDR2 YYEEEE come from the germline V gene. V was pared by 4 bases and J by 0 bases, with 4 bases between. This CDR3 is CASSPANTGELFF. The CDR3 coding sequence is TGTGCCAGCAGCCCCGCGAACACCGGGGAGCTGTTTTTT.

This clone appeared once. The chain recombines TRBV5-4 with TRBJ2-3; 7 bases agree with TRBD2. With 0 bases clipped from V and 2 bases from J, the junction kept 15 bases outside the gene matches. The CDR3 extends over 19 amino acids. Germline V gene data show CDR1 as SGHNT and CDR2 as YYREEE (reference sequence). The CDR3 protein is CASSLVTSEPEGVTDTQYF. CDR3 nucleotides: TGTGCCAGCAGCTTGGTAACTAGCGAACCGGAGGGTGTCACAGATACGCAGTATTTT.

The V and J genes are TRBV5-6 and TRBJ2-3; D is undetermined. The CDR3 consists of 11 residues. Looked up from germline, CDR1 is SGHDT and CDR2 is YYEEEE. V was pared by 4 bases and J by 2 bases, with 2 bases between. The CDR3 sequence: CASSVTDTQYF. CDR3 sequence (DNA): TGTGCCAGCAGCGTCACAGATACGCAGTATTTT.

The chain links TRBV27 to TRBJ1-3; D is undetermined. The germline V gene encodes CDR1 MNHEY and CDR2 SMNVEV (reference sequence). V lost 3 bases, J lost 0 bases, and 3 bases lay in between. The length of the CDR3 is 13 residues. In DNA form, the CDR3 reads TGTGCCAGCAGTTTCAGCTCTGGAAACACCATATATTTT. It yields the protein CASSFSSGNTIYF.